These 4 T cell receptor beta chains originate from one sample sequenced in a study of OX40 agonist ivuxolimab in advanced cancers. Sequencing was performed with immunoSEQ multiplex PCR; in TCRdb, only in-frame clones are kept and a portion is missing. The repertoire consists of about 42,000 clones, with approximately 90% occurring once and the leading ten covering about 4.3%. Sequenced material: CD4+ or CD8+ T cells sorted from blood, taken in a trial of the OX40 agonist ivuxolimab. The receptors stem from an adult with an advanced solid tumor such as melanoma, head and neck, liver or kidney cancer.

The rearrangement links TRBV11-1 to TRBJ1-6; D not certain. In germline, CDR1 is SGHAT, CDR2 FQDESV (reference sequence). The CDR3 extends over 13 amino acids. The germline V and J ends were trimmed by 1 base and 9 bases, with 7 bases remaining between them. The CDR3: CASSLEQSSPLHF. The CDR3 DNA follows: TGTGCCAGCAGCTTAGAGCAGAGTTCACCCCTCCACTTT.

V usage is TRBV7-9 and J usage is TRBJ1-5; a weak D match, TRBD1 (5 bases). Trimming pared 4 bases from V and 10 bases from J, leaving 14 bases between. There are 13 residues in the CDR3. Germline CDR1 SEHNR, CDR2 FQNEAQ (reference sequence). The CDR3 loop is CASSSGPASPQHF. In DNA, the CDR3 is TGTGCCAGCAGCTCGGGACCCGCATCACCCCAGCATTTT.

The genes are TRBV2 and TRBJ2-7; D is ambiguous. Germline CDR1 SNHLY, CDR2 FYNNEI. V shed 2 bases and J shed 4 bases, with 12 bases lying between them. The CDR3 is 14 residues long. Here the CDR3 DNA reads TGTGCCAGCAGTGAAAGCACGAAGAAGTACGAGCAGTACTTC. Translation gives CASSESTKKYEQYF. The full variable domain, completed using reference TRBV2 and TRBJ2-7, is EPEVTQTPSHQVTQMGQEVILRCVPISNHLYFYWYRQILGQKVEFLVSFYNNEISEKSEIFDDQFSVERPDGSNFTLKIRSTKLEDSAMYFCASSESTKKYEQYFGPGTRLTVT.

The V gene is TRBV6-6, the J gene TRBJ1-1; D may be TRBD1 (5 bases). The V gene lost 4 bases and the J gene lost 8 bases, with 14 bases spanning the gap. Germline V gene sequence: CDR1 MNHNY, CDR2 SVGAGI (reference sequence). The CDR3 is made up of 13 amino acids. In DNA, the CDR3 is TGTGCCAGCAGTTCGACGGGGGTTGGAGAAGCTTTCTTT. As protein: CASSSTGVGEAFF.